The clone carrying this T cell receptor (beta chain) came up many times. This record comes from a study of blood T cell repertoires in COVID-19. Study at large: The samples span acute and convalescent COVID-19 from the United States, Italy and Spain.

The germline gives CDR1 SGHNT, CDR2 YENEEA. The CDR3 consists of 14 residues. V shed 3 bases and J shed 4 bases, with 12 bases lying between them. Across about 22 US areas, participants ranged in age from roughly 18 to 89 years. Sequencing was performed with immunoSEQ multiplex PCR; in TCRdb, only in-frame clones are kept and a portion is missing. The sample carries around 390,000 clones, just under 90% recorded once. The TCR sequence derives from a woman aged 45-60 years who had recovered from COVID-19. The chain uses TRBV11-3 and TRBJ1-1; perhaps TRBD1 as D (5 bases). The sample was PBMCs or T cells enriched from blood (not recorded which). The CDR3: CASSLGRASTEAFF. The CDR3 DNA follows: TGTGCCAGCAGCTTGGGCAGGGCGAGCACTGAAGCTTTCTTT.